This entry lists 2 T cell receptor beta chains sequenced from one sample in a study of T cell clonality in common variable immunodeficiency. Generated by immunoSEQ multiplex PCR, the TCRdb table keeps only in-frame clones and is missing some. This sample has tens of thousands of clones, each found more than once. Sequences were obtained from peripheral blood mononuclear cells. The receptors stem from a person aged 18 to 69 in good health.

This clone was detected many times. Read sequence stops 3 residues before the CDR3 end, and the germline J gene provides the missing end. V usage is TRBV7-2 and J usage is TRBJ2-7; TRBD1 or TRBD2 may be the D gene (5 bases each). Trimming took 5 bases from V and 5 from J, leaving 19 bases between them. This CDR3 has 15 amino acids. Germline CDR1 is SGHTA and CDR2 is FQGNSA. This chain's CDR3 is CASSPRLGQRDEQYF. Partial CDR3 DNA: TGTGCCAGCAGCCCGAGGTTGGGGCAGAGGGACGAG. Full variable domain (outside the CDR3, taken from reference TRBV7-2 and TRBJ2-7): GAGVSQSPSNKVTEKGKDVELRCDPISGHTALYWYRQSLGQGLEFLIYFQGNSAPDKSGLPSDRFSAERTGGSVSTLTIQRTQQEDSAVYLCASSPRLGQRDEQYFGPGTRLTVT.

This clone was counted many times. The read terminates 3 residues ahead of where the CDR3 ends, so the germline J gene completes it. The rearrangement joins TRBV13 to TRBJ2-1; D not certain. CDR3 length: 15 amino acids. Per the germline V gene, CDR1 is PRHDT and CDR2 is FYEKMQ (reference sequence). Trimming removed 2 bases at V and 4 bases at J, with 12 bases between. The covered CDR3 bases are TGTGCCAGCAGCTTATTCAGTTCTTCTTACAATGAG. It specifies CASSLFSSSYNE. Given in full, the CDR3 is CASSLFSSSYNEQFF.